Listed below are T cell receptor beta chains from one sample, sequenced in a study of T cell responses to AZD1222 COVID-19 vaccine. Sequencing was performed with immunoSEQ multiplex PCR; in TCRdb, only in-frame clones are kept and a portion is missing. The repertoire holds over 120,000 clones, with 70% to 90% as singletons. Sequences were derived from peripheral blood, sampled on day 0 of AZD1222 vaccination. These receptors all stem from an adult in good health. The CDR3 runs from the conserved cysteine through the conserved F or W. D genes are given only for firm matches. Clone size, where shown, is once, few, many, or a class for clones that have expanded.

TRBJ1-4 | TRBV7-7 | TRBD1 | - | TGTGCTAGCAGCCGGAGACAGGGGGAAAAACTGTTTTTT | CASSRRQGEKLFF
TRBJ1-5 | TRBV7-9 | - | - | TGTGCCAGCAGCTTGGGGGCCGCGGGGAATCAGCCCCAGCATTTT | CASSLGAAGNQPQHF
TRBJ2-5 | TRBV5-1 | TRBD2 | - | TGCGCCAGCAGCCCCTCCTTCGGGGGGGCTCAAGAGACCCAGTACTTC | CASSPSFGGAQETQYF
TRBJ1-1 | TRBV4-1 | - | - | TGCGCCAGCAGCCACTTACAGGGGAACACTGAAGCTTTCTTT | CASSHLQGNTEAFF
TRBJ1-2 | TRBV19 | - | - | TGTGCCACTAGACAGTACGGCTACACCTTC | CATRQYGYTF
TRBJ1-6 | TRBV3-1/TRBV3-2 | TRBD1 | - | TGTGCCAGCAGCCAAAGACAGGGGGCCAGCTCACCCCTCCACTTT | CASSQRQGASSPLHF
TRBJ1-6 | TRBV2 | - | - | TGTGCCAGCAGTGAAGGGGGGAAACCTAATTCACCCCTCCACTTT | CASSEGGKPNSPLHF
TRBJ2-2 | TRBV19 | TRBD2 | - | TGTGCCAGTAGTCCCCCACTAGCGGGGGCCTACACCGGGGAGCTGTTTTTT | CASSPPLAGAYTGELFF
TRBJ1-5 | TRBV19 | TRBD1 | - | TGTGCCAGTTCTTCAGGGGGCGGCAATCAGCCCCAGCATTTT | CASSSGGGNQPQHF
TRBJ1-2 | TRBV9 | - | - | TGTGCCAGCAGCCCTGAAGGACAGCCGTACTATGGCTACACCTTC | CASSPEGQPYYGYTF
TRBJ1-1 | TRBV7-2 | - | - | TGTGCCAGCAGCTTATGGTTGAACACTGAAGCTTTCTTT | CASSLWLNTEAFF
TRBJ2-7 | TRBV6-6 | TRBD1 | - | TGTGCCAGCAGTTACCCGATGGGGACAGGGCCATACGAGCAGTACTTC | CASSYPMGTGPYEQYF
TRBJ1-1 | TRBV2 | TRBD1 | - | TGTGCCAGCTTGACAGGGGAGGCTTTCTTT | CASLTGEAFF
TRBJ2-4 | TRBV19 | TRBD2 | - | TGTGCCAGTAGTATCCTAGCGGGAGGGTTAAGCATTCAGTACTTC | CASSILAGGLSIQYF
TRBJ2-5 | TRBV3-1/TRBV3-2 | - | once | TGTGCCAGCCACCGGGACGCCACTCGGGGGGAGACCCAGTACTTC | CASHRDATRGETQYF
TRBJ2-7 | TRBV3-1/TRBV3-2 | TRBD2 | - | TGTGCCAGCAGCCACGGACTAGACTACGAGCAGTACTTC | CASSHGLDYEQYF
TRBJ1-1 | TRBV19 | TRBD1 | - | TGTGCCAGTAGTATATTAAAGGGACAGGGGGCCACTGAAGCTTTCTTT | CASSILKGQGATEAFF
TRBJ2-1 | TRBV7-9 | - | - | TGTGCCAGCAGCTTAGTTCGGCTAGCGTACAATGAGCAGTTCTTC | CASSLVRLAYNEQFF
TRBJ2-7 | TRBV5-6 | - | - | TGTGCCAGCAGCTTGAAACAGCCCCCCTATGTGCAGTACTTC | CASSLKQPPYVQYF
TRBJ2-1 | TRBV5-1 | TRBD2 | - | TGCGCCAGCAGCTATCTCCCCGGGACTACCGACAATGAGCAGTTCTTC | CASSYLPGTTDNEQFF
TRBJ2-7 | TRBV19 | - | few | TGTGCCAGTAGTCCATATGGGGGCGCGAGCTCCTACGAGCAGTACTTC | CASSPYGGASSYEQYF
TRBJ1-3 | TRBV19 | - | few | TGTGCCAGTATCCCCTTGGACAGCTCTGGAAACACCATATATTTT | CASIPLDSSGNTIYF
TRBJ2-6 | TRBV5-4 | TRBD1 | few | TGTGCCAGCAGCTTGGCAGGACAGGGGGGATCTTCTGGGGCCAACGTCCTGACTTTC | CASSLAGQGGSSGANVLTF